These 22 T cell receptor beta chains were all obtained from the same sample, sequenced in a study of radiation and T cells in renal cell carcinoma. TCRdb keeps only in-frame clones here, not all; method: immunoSEQ multiplex PCR. The sample contains under 100,000 clones, approximately 82% of which appear only once. Time point given: blood 4 weeks post-SBRT, at nephrectomy. Specified treatment: 15 Gy SBRT to primary tumor, nephrectomy 4 weeks later. The sample consisted of blood, taken from a patient whose treatment included radiotherapy and nephrectomy. The receptor source for this set is a man aged 60-69 years with renal cell carcinoma.

The genes are TRBV19 and TRBJ2-3, with 8 bases fitting TRBD2. V gave up 1 base and J gave up 3 bases; unmatched junction bases: 6. The CDR3 consists of 16 residues. Germline values: CDR1 LNHDA, CDR2 SQIVND (reference sequence). The CDR3 DNA is TGTGCCAGTAGTATAGGCCTAGCGGGCACGACAGATACGCAGTATTTT. As protein: CASSIGLAGTTDTQYF.

The chain joins TRBV27 to TRBJ2-1; either TRBD1 or TRBD2 may fit D (5 bases each). Trimming took off 6 bases at V and 10 bases at J, with 16 bases between the two ends. This CDR3 has 13 amino acids. Germline V gives CDR1 MNHEY, CDR2 SMNVEV (reference sequence). The CDR3 here is CASSSGLGPEQFF. DNA of the CDR3: TGTGCCAGCAGCTCGGGGCTAGGCCCGGAGCAGTTCTTC.

V gene TRBV27 combines with J gene TRBJ2-1; TRBD2 matches 9 bases. Germline V gene data show CDR1 as MNHEY and CDR2 as SMNVEV (reference sequence). The trim removed 5 bases at V and 8 bases at J, leaving 10 bases unmatched. The CDR3 runs to 15 residues. Written as DNA, the CDR3 is TGTGCCAGCAGTCACCGCGGGAGGGCCATGGATGAGCAGTTCTTC. As protein: CASSHRGRAMDEQFF.

The V call is TRBV19, the J call TRBJ2-2; 9 bases agree with TRBD1. CDR1 and CDR2 (germline): LNHDA, SQIVND (reference sequence). V trimming: 7 bases; J trimming: 5 bases; junction bases outside the gene matches: 11. The CDR3 covers 16 residues. The CDR3 loop is CASISPTGGFTGELFF. CDR3 DNA: TGTGCCAGTATAAGCCCGACAGGGGGTTTTACCGGGGAGCTGTTTTTT.

The chain couples TRBV27 to TRBJ2-5; maybe TRBD2 (5 bases). With 2 bases removed from V and 7 bases from J, the gap between germline ends came to 11 bases. In germline, CDR1 is MNHEY, CDR2 SMNVEV (reference sequence). The CDR3 sequence is 13 residues long. The CDR3 protein is CASSLVGRGTQYF. CDR3 in DNA: TGTGCCAGCAGTTTAGTCGGTCGGGGGACCCAGTACTTC.

This rearrangement joins TRBV19 to TRBJ2-3; D tentatively reads TRBD1 or TRBD2 (5 bases each). The CDR3 runs 14 residues. V dropped 6 bases and J dropped 7 bases, with 17 bases sitting between them. CDR1 and CDR2 from the germline V gene are LNHDA and SQIVND (reference sequence). Here the CDR3 reads CASSPGRASHTQYF. The CDR3 DNA sequence: TGTGCCAGTAGCCCGGGGCGGGCCAGTCATACGCAGTATTTT.

The chain carries TRBV25-1 and TRBJ2-3; 7 nucleotides match TRBD2. V was pared by 7 bases and J by 3 bases, with 7 bases of the junction left unmatched. CDR3 length equals 14 residues. Germline loops: CDR1 MGHDK, CDR2 SYGVNS. The CDR3 coding sequence is TGTGCCAGCAATCGAGGGAGGGGAACAGATACGCAGTATTTT. Amino acid sequence: CASNRGRGTDTQYF.

The rearrangement joins TRBV7-2 to TRBJ2-7; D not certain. Germline-derived CDR1 and CDR2 are SGHTA and FQGNSA. Trimming stripped 1 base from V and 3 bases from J, with 10 bases between. The CDR3 is 14 amino acids. CDR3 sequence (DNA): TGTGCCAGCAGCTTAGGTCTAGTCAGCTACGAGCAGTACTTC. This gives the protein CASSLGLVSYEQYF. The full variable domain, completed using reference TRBV7-2 and TRBJ2-7, is GAGVSQSPSNKVTEKGKDVELRCDPISGHTALYWYRQSLGQGLEFLIYFQGNSAPDKSGLPSDRFSAERTGGSVSTLTIQRTQQEDSAVYLCASSLGLVSYEQYFGPGTRLTVT.

This chain links TRBV11-2 with TRBJ1-4; D uncertain. This CDR3 spans 13 amino acids. Trimming shortened V by 5 bases and J by 8 bases, and 12 bases separated the two germline ends. CDR1 and CDR2 from the germline V gene are SGHAT and FQNNGV. The CDR3 DNA reads TGTGCCAGCAGCCGGGAGGTCAGGGAAAAACTGTTTTTT. Its protein product is CASSREVREKLFF.

V is TRBV5-1 and J is TRBJ2-3, with D perhaps TRBD1 (7 bases). CDR3 length equals 17 residues. V lost 1 base, J lost 4 bases, and 19 bases lay in between. From germline, CDR1 is SGHRS and CDR2 YFSETQ. CDR3 sequence (DNA): TGCGCCAGCAGCTTGATTATACAGGGGCCGGGAGCAGATACGCAGTATTTT. It specifies CASSLIIQGPGADTQYF.

The V call is TRBV28, the J call TRBJ1-3; possibly TRBD1 for D (5 bases). Trimming removed 3 bases from V and 1 base from J, with 16 bases in between. Germline V gene sequence: CDR1 MDHEN, CDR2 SYDVKM. The CDR3 is made up of 17 amino acids. For the CDR3, the DNA is TGTGCCAGCAGTTTCGTGGCAGGGACGAAATCTGGAAACACCATATATTTT. Its translation is CASSFVAGTKSGNTIYF. Full variable domain (outside the CDR3, taken from reference TRBV28 and TRBJ1-3): DVKVTQSSRYLVKRTGEKVFLECVQDMDHENMFWYRQDPGLGLRLIYFSYDVKMKEKGDIPEGYSVSREKKERFSLILESASTNQTSMYLCASSFVAGTKSGNTIYFGEGSWLTVV.

This rearrangement joins TRBV5-1 to TRBJ2-5, with 11 bases lining up with TRBD2. Germline CDR1 SGHRS, CDR2 YFSETQ. J gave up 5 bases and V 6 bases, and 6 bases lay outside the gene matches. CDR3 length: 14 residues. The CDR3 is CASMELAGVETQYF. In nucleotides, the CDR3 is TGCGCCAGCATGGAACTAGCGGGAGTGGAGACCCAGTACTTC. Supplemented by reference TRBV5-1 and TRBJ2-5, the full variable domain reads KAGVTQTPRYLIKTRGQQVTLSCSPISGHRSVSWYQQTPGQGLQFLFEYFSETQRNKGNFPGRFSGRQFSNSRSEMNVSTLELGDSALYLCASMELAGVETQYFGPGTRLLVL.

J is TRBJ1-2 and V is TRBV6-1; TRBD1 aligns across 7 bases. Looked up from germline, CDR1 is MNHNS and CDR2 is SASEGT. This CDR3 has 13 amino acids. The junction had 4 bases not matched to a gene; V was cut back by 6 bases and J by 3 bases. CDR3 protein: CASSTGADYGYTF. The DNA of the CDR3 is TGTGCCAGCAGCACAGGGGCGGACTATGGCTACACCTTC.

The V gene is TRBV7-8, the J gene TRBJ2-5; perhaps TRBD1 as D (5 bases). Matching the DNA end better, TRBJ2-7 makes the J call doubtful. The germline CDR1 and CDR2 sequences are SGHVS and FQNEAQ. The CDR3 covers 16 residues. CDR3: CASSLPGHLSVYEQYF. Written as DNA, the CDR3 is TGTGCCAGCAGCTTACCCGGACACTTGTCCGTATACGAGCAGTACTTC.

The chain employs TRBV7-7 and TRBJ2-1; D perhaps matches TRBD1 (6 bases). V was shortened by 3 bases and J by 6 bases, with 9 bases between the two germline ends. The CDR3 loop spans 13 amino acids. CDR1 is SSHAT and CDR2 is FNYEAQ in the germline V gene (reference sequence). The CDR3 reads CASSFTGSNEQFF. The CDR3 DNA sequence: TGTGCCAGCAGCTTCACAGGGTCCAATGAGCAGTTCTTC.

The CDR3 DNA follows: TGTGCCAGCGTTGGGGGGGGCCAGGGCACAGATACGCAGTATTTT. Translation: CASVGGGQGTDTQYF. This chain connects TRBV28 to TRBJ2-3; D may be TRBD2 (7 bases). The CDR3 runs to 15 residues. Germline V CDR1 and CDR2: MDHEN, SYDVKM. With 8 bases removed from V and 1 base from J, the gap between germline ends came to 16 bases.

This chain connects TRBV7-9 to TRBJ2-1; D is ambiguous. Germline-derived CDR1 and CDR2 are SEHNR and FQNEAQ (reference sequence). V gave up 1 base and J gave up 0 bases, with 19 bases separating them. The CDR3 sequence is 19 residues long. CDR3 residues: CASSLVLGRALSSYNEQFF. The CDR3 DNA reads TGTGCCAGCAGCTTAGTTTTGGGCCGAGCGCTTAGCTCCTACAATGAGCAGTTCTTC.

This clone was detected once. The genes are TRBV19 and TRBJ2-7; tentative D call: TRBD2 (7 bases). Trimming stripped 3 bases from V and 2 bases from J, with 23 bases between. The CDR3 totals 18 residues. Germline CDR1 and CDR2: LNHDA and SQIVND (reference sequence). CDR3 residues: CASSIGGQGAGAPYEQYF. In DNA, the CDR3 is TGTGCCAGTAGTATTGGTGGCCAGGGCGCGGGGGCGCCCTACGAGCAGTACTTC.

V gene TRBV18 combines with J gene TRBJ2-7; possible D gene TRBD2, 6 bases. Trimming removed 5 bases from V and 8 bases from J, with 19 bases in between. Germline V CDR1 and CDR2: KGHSH, LQKENI. This CDR3 comprises 14 residues. CDR3 residues: CASSGGTRSTQQYF. In nucleotides, the CDR3 is TGTGCCAGCTCAGGCGGGACGAGATCTACCCAGCAGTACTTC.

This clone was counted a single time. J is TRBJ2-5 and V is TRBV2; no reliable D call. Germline V gene lookup returns CDR1 SNHLY and CDR2 FYNNEI. There are 14 residues in the CDR3. The V end was cut by 0 bases, the J end by 7 bases, with 12 bases between. The CDR3 region has the DNA TGTGCCAGCAGTGAAGCCAACCCCTGGGGGACCCAGTACTTC. It codes for CASSEANPWGTQYF.

This chain uses TRBV19 with TRBJ1-5; D unclear. Between the trimmed V and J ends, which lost 7 bases and 4 bases, there was a span of 17 bases. Germline V gives CDR1 LNHDA, CDR2 SQIVND (reference sequence). This CDR3 is 15 amino acids long. CDR3 protein: CASTPGRGWNQPQHF. CDR3 in DNA: TGTGCCAGTACTCCCGGACGAGGTTGGAATCAGCCCCAGCATTTT.

V gene TRBV7-2 combines with J gene TRBJ2-5; TRBD2 matches 11 bases. Germline V gives CDR1 SGHTA, CDR2 FQGNSA. CDR3 length: 16 residues. J was trimmed by 3 bases and V by 3 bases; bases with no gene match: 6. DNA for the CDR3: TGTGCCAGCAGCTTTGATGGACTAGCGGGCAAAGAGACCCAGTACTTC. Translation: CASSFDGLAGKETQYF. The full variable domain, in which reference TRBV7-2 and TRBJ2-5 provide the parts outside the CDR3, is GAGVSQSPSNKVTEKGKDVELRCDPISGHTALYWYRQSLGQGLEFLIYFQGNSAPDKSGLPSDRFSAERTGGSVSTLTIQRTQQEDSAVYLCASSFDGLAGKETQYFGPGTRLLVL.